The clone carrying this TCR beta chain was seen repeatedly, ten times or more. Its cognate antigen is unknown. This sample was included in a study of T cells in Graves' hyperthyroidism and ophthalmopathy. Whole-study context: Staff took peripheral blood when the initial diagnosis was made, before any treatment began. Findings and caveats of the study: Also found in blood were most expanded thyroid clonotypes above 0.001.

TCR beta CDR3 sequences were amplified from RNA transcripts. HTBI primers were the set used in a first-round RT-PCR of the TCR CDR3. In TCRdb, the multiplex PCR reads were re-called with MiXCR into one record per CDR3 protein. The sample holds approximately 560,000 distinct CDR3 sequences; approximately 14% are singletons and the top ten take around 7.5%. The V segment lost 1 base and the J segment 1 base; nucleotides outside the gene matches: 5. The length of the CDR3 is 18 residues. Looked up from germline, CDR1 is LNHDA and CDR2 is SQIVND (reference sequence). This receptor was identified in a woman aged 25 to 45 with Graves' hyperthyroidism. The J gene is TRBJ2-1, the V gene TRBV19; 12 nucleotides align to TRBD2. The sample consisted of blood. CDR3 protein: CASSIGLAGVRSYNEQFF. The CDR3 DNA follows: TGTGCCAGTAGTATAGGACTAGCGGGAGTGAGGTCCTACAATGAGCAGTTCTTC.